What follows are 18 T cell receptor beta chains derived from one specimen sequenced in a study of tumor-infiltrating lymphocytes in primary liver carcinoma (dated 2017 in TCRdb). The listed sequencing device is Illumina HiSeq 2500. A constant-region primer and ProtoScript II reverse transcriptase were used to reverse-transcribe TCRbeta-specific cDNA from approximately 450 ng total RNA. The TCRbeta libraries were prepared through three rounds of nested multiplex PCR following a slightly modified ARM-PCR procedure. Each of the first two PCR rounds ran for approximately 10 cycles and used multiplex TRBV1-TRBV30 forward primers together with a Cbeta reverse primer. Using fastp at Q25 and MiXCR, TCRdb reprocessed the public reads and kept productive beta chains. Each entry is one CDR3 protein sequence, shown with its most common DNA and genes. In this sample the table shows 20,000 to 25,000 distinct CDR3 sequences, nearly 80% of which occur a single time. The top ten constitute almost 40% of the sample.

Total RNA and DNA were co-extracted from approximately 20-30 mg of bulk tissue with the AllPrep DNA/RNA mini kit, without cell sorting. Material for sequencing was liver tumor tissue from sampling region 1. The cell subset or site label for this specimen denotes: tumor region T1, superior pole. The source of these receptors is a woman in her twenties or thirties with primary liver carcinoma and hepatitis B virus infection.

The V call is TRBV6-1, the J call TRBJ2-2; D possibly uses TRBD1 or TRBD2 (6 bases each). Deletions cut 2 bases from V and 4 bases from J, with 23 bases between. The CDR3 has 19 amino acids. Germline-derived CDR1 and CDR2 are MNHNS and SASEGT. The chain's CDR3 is CASSEILPGGAASTGELFF. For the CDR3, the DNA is TGTGCCAGCAGTGAAATCCTTCCCGGGGGCGCTGCGAGCACCGGGGAGCTGTTTTTT.

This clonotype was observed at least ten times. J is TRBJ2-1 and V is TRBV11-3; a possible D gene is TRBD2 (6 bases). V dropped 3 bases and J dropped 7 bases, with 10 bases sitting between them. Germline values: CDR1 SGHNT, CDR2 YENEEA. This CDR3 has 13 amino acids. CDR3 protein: CASSFTGGNEQFF. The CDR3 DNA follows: TGTGCCAGCAGCTTTACTGGGGGGAATGAGCAGTTCTTC.

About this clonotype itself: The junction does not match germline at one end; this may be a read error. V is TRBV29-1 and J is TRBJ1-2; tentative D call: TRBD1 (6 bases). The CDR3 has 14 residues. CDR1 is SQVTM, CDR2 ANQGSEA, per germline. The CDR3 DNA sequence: TGCATCGTTGCCCGTACAGGGCTTGATGCTGGCTACACTTTC. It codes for CIVARTGLDAGYTF.

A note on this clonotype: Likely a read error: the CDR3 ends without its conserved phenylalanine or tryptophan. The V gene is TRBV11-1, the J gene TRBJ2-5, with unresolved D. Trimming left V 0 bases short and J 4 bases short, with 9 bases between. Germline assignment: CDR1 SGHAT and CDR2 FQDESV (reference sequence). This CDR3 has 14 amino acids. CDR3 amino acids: CASSLAGHVETQYV. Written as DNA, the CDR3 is TGTGCCAGCAGCTTAGCAGGGCACGTAGAGACCCAGTACGTC.

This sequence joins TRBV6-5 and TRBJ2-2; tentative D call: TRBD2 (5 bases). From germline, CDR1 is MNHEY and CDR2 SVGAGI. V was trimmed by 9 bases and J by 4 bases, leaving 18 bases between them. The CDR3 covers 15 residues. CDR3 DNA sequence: TGTGCCAGAAGTCGGCGGAGAGGGTTCACCGGGGAGCTGTTTTTT. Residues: CARSRRRGFTGELFF.

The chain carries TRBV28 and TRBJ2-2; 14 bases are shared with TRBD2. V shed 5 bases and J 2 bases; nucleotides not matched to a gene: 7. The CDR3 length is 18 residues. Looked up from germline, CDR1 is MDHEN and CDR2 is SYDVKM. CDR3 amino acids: CASSHWTSGGFNTGELFF. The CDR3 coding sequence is TGTGCCAGCAGTCACTGGACTAGCGGGGGGTTTAACACCGGGGAGCTGTTTTTT.

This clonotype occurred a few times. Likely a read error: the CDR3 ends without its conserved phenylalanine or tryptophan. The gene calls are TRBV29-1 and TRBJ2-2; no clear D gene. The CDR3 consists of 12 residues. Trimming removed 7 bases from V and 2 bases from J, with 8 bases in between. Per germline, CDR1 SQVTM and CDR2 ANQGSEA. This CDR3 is CSADLNTGELFL. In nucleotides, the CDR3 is TGCAGCGCGGACCTAAACACCGGGGAGCTGTTTCTT.

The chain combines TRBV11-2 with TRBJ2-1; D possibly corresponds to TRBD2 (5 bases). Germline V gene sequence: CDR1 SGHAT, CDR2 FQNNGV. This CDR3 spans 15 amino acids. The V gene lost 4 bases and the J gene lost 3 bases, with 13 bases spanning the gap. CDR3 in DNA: TGTGCCAGCAGCTCCCTAGGTAGCGACTACAATGAGCAGTTCTTC. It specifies CASSSLGSDYNEQFF.

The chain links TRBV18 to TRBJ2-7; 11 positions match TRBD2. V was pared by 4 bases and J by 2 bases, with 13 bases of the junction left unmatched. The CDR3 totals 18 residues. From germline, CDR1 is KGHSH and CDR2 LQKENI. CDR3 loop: CASSQVGQGTSGTYEQYF. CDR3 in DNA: TGTGCCAGCTCACAGGTCGGACAAGGGACTAGCGGCACCTACGAGCAGTACTTC.

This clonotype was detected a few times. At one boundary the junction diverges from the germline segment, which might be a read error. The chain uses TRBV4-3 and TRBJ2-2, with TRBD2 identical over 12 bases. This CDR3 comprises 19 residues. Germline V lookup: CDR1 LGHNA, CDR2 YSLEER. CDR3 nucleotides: TGCTCCAGCAGCGTACTAGCGGGAGGACCCCGTTTGAACACCGGGGAGCTGTTTTTT. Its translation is CSSSVLAGGPRLNTGELFF.

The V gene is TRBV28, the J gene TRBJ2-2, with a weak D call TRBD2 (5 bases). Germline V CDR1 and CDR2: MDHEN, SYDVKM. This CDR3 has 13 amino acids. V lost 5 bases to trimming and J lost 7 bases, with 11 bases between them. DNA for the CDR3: TGTGCCAGCAGTATGAATGGGAGCGGGGAGCTGTTTTTT. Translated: CASSMNGSGELFF. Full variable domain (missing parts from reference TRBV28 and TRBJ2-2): DVKVTQSSRYLVKRTGEKVFLECVQDMDHENMFWYRQDPGLGLRLIYFSYDVKMKEKGDIPEGYSVSREKKERFSLILESASTNQTSMYLCASSMNGSGELFFGEGSRLTVL.

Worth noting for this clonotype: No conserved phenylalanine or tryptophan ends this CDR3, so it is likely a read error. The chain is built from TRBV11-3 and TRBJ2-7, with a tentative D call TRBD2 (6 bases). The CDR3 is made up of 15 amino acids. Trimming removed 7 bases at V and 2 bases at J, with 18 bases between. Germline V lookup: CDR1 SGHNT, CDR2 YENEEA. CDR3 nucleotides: TGTGCCAGCAACTTCGGGACTGGTACAACCTACGAGCAGTACATC. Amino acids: CASNFGTGTTYEQYI.

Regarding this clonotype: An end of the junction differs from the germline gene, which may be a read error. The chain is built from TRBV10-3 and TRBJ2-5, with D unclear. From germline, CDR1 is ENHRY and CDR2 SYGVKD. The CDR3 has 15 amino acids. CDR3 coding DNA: TGTGCCATCAGTGAGGCGGCTACAAGACAAGAGGCCCAGTACTTC. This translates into CAISEAATRQEAQYF.

CDR3 nucleotides: TGTGTCAGTAGTTATCCGGGCGGGTATGAAAAACTGTTTTTT. Protein sequence: CVSSYPGGYEKLFF. V usage is TRBV28 and J usage is TRBJ1-4; D not resolved. The V gene's germline CDR1 is MDHEN and CDR2 SYDVKM. This CDR3 has 14 amino acids.

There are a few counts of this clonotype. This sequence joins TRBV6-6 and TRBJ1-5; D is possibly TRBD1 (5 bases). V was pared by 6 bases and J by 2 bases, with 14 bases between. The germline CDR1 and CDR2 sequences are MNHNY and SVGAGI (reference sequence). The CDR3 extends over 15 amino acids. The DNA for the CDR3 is TGTGCCAGCAGACCCGGGACGGATGGCAATCAGCCCCAGCATTTT. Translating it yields CASRPGTDGNQPQHF.

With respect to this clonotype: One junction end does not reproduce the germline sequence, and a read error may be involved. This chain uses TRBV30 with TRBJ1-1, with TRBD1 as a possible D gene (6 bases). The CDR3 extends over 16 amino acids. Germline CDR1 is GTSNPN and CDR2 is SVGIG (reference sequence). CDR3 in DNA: TGTGCCTGGAGTGTAGGCGACAGGCTTCCGAACACTCAAGCTTTCTTT. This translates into CAWSVGDRLPNTQAFF.

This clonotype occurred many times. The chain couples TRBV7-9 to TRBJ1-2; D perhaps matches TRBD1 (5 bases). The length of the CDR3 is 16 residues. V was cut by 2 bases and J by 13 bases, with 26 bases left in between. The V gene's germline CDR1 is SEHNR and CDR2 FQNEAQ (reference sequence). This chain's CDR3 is CASSLLISGPPTFVTF. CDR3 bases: TGTGCCAGCAGCTTACTAATTTCGGGACCTCCAACTTTCGTCACCTTC. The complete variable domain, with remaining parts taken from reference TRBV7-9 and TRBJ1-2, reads DTGVSQNPRHKITKRGQNVTFRCDPISEHNRLYWYRQTLGQGPEFLTYFQNEAQLEKSRLLSDRFSAERPKGSFSTLEIQRTEQGDSAMYLCASSLLISGPPTFVTFGSGTRLTVV.

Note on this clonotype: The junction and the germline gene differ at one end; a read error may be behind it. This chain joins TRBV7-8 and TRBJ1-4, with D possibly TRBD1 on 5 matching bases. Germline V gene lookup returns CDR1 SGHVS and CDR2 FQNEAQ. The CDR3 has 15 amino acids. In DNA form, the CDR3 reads TGCGCCAGCAGCTCACTGGAGGGGCGAGGCGAAAAACTGTATTTT. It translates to CASSSLEGRGEKLYF.